Listed here are 11 T cell receptor beta chains from one sample, sequenced in a study of blood T cells in healthy people across ages. The use of a sample-barcoded 5' primer and a J-beta primer mix characterized a second PCR of 7 to 11 cycles. TCRdb used MiXCR to reprocess the 5' RACE reads, holding one entry per CDR3 protein. The profile shows about 290,000 distinct CDR3 sequences, less than 30% of them singletons. The specimen was blood. Receptors were obtained from a woman in her sixties or seventies in good health.

In this sample, this clonotype turned up a few times. J is TRBJ2-7 and V is TRBV20-1, with D perhaps matching TRBD2 (6 bases). The CDR3 consists of 13 residues. V was pared by 7 bases and J by 2 bases, with 15 bases between. Germline V lookup: CDR1 DFQATT, CDR2 SNEGSKA (reference sequence). The CDR3 region has the DNA TGCAGTGGGGAGGCGATACCAACCTACGAGCAGTACTTC. Encoded protein: CSGEAIPTYEQYF.

The V gene is TRBV20-1, the J gene TRBJ1-4; possible D gene TRBD1, 5 bases. The CDR3 has 11 residues. CDR1 is DFQATT, CDR2 SNEGSKA, per germline (reference sequence). Written as DNA, the CDR3 is TGCATAGCGGGGACTATGGAAAAACTGTTTTTT. The encoded protein is CIAGTMEKLFF.

The rearrangement uses TRBV20-1 and TRBJ2-7, with TRBD2 matching over 12 bases. The germline CDR1 and CDR2 sequences are DFQATT and SNEGSKA (reference sequence). V lost 4 bases, J lost 2 bases, and 6 bases stayed unmatched. The CDR3 sequence is 15 residues long. CDR3 nucleotide sequence: TGCAGTGCTACCGGGACTAGCGGGCCTACCTACGAGCAGTACTTC. Its protein product is CSATGTSGPTYEQYF.

The rearrangement links TRBV6-5 to TRBJ2-2, with D possibly TRBD1 on 6 matching bases. The ends were cut back, 7 bases at V and 6 bases at J, with 12 bases in the middle. This CDR3 contains 13 residues. Germline CDR1 is MNHEY and CDR2 is SVGAGI. CDR3 in amino acids: CASIRTDPGELFF. As DNA, the CDR3 is TGTGCCAGCATCAGGACAGACCCCGGGGAGCTGTTTTTT.

This sequence joins TRBV15 and TRBJ2-1; D unclear. V lost 1 base to trimming and J lost 4 bases, with 2 bases between them. The CDR3 is 12 amino acids. CDR1 LNHNV and CDR2 YYDKDF come from the germline V gene (reference sequence). The CDR3 nucleotides are TGTGCCACCAGCAGAGTGTACAATGAGCAGTTCTTC. It yields the protein CATSRVYNEQFF.

V is TRBV7-2 and J is TRBJ1-5; no clear D gene. Trimming removed 5 bases from V and 5 bases from J, with 10 bases in between. CDR3 length: 13 amino acids. Germline-derived CDR1 and CDR2 are SGHTA and FQGNSA. CDR3 in amino acids: CASSLSEHQPQHF. The CDR3 DNA reads TGTGCCAGCAGCCTTTCGGAACATCAGCCCCAGCATTTT.

The chain links TRBV28 to TRBJ1-5; 9 bases align to TRBD1. Germline V CDR1 and CDR2: MDHEN, SYDVKM. V trimming: 11 bases; J trimming: 4 bases; junction bases outside the gene matches: 18. The CDR3 sequence is 17 residues long. CDR3 nucleotide sequence: TGTGCCGCCAACCCGACGGATTGGACAGGGGATAATCAGCCCCAGCATTTT. This codes for CAANPTDWTGDNQPQHF.

The V gene is TRBV29-1, the J gene TRBJ1-4; tentative D call: TRBD1 (5 bases). The germline gives CDR1 SQVTM, CDR2 ANQGSEA. V gave up 3 bases and J gave up 10 bases, with 15 bases separating them. The CDR3 totals 13 residues. DNA of the CDR3: TGCAGCGTTGAGGGACGGTGGAGGGGAAAACTGTTTTTT. Its translation is CSVEGRWRGKLFF.

The chain carries TRBV29-1 and TRBJ1-6; weak D call: TRBD1 (6 bases). Germline V gene data show CDR1 as SQVTM and CDR2 as ANQGSEA. The CDR3 is 13 amino acids. Trimming took 7 bases from V and 9 from J, leaving 16 bases between them. CDR3 bases: TGCAGCGCGAGGGACACAATCGGTTCACCCCTCCACTTT. Its translation is CSARDTIGSPLHF.

The chain has TRBV2 and TRBJ2-5; 9 bases line up with TRBD1. With 7 bases clipped from V and 7 bases from J, the junction kept 10 bases outside the gene matches. This CDR3 is built from 14 residues. CDR1 and CDR2 from the germline V gene are SNHLY and FYNNEI. CDR3 protein: CASKIEDRGATQYF. The CDR3 bases are TGTGCCAGCAAAATAGAGGACAGGGGCGCGACCCAGTACTTC. The full variable domain, its missing parts supplied by reference TRBV2 and TRBJ2-5, is EPEVTQTPSHQVTQMGQEVILRCVPISNHLYFYWYRQILGQKVEFLVSFYNNEISEKSEIFDDQFSVERPDGSNFTLKIRSTKLEDSAMYFCASKIEDRGATQYFGPGTRLLVL.

The rearrangement links TRBV20-1 to TRBJ2-5; 11 bases line up with TRBD2. The germline CDR1 and CDR2 sequences are DFQATT and SNEGSKA (reference sequence). CDR3 length equals 15 residues. J was trimmed by 5 bases and V by 8 bases; bases with no gene match: 13. CDR3 DNA: TGCAGTCCCTTACGATCGACTAGCGGGATTGAGACCCAGTACTTC. Its translation: CSPLRSTSGIETQYF.